The rows below give T cell receptor beta chains drawn from one sample of a study of blood T cell repertoires in COVID-19. Only in-frame clones appear in the TCRdb table, and some are missing; sequencing was by immunoSEQ multiplex PCR. Among more than 200,000 clones, 82% were seen once, and the ten largest hold 7.5% to 9.5%. The specimen was peripheral blood. The receptors were gathered from a woman older than 75 with COVID-19, enrolled during active disease. The CDR3 runs from the conserved cysteine through the conserved F or W. The order of the fields is J gene, V gene, CDR3 protein.

TRBJ2-5 | TRBV6-5 | CASKRTGRETQYF
TRBJ1-3 | TRBV6-5 | CASSPQGNTGNTIYF
TRBJ1-2 | TRBV3-1/TRBV3-2 | CASSQDRWENYGYTF
TRBJ1-4 | TRBV28 | CASSYGGGWYEKLFF
TRBJ2-5 | TRBV24-1 | CATSDGLAGGQETQYF
TRBJ2-7 | TRBV4-1 | CASSQGMGLAGAISDEQYF
TRBJ2-1 | TRBV19 | CASIRQGVDNEQFF
TRBJ2-3 | TRBV4-1 | CASSQERADTQYF
TRBJ1-5 | TRBV19 | CASTRDNQPQHF
TRBJ2-1 | TRBV4-1 | CASSQERYAVDEQFF
TRBJ2-1 | TRBV4-1 | CASRSGQGGLGEQFF
TRBJ2-1 | TRBV5-1 | CASSSGQGKSLWDEQFF
TRBJ1-5 | TRBV6-2/TRBV6-3 | CASSYSSGTNWGQPQHF
TRBJ1-2 | TRBV30 | CAWSPDRGNYGYTF
TRBJ2-3 | TRBV28 | CASSPPLAGGITSTDTQYF
TRBJ1-4 | TRBV7-9 | CASSLGARQTEKLFF
TRBJ1-5 | TRBV2 | CASSRDSSNQPQHF
TRBJ1-3 | TRBV3-1/TRBV3-2 | CASRTQGGNTIYF
TRBJ2-3 | TRBV5-1 | CASSLGQGLDTQYF
TRBJ2-7 | TRBV3-1/TRBV3-2 | CASSHWGSREQYF
TRBJ1-1 | TRBV18 | CASSPPTGESTEAFF
TRBJ2-3 | TRBV7-6 | CASSLANTIGDTQYF
TRBJ2-2 | TRBV30 | CAWSVSGTNTGELFF
TRBJ1-1 | TRBV7-9 | CASSLTGILNTEAFF
TRBJ1-4 | TRBV7-9 | CASSRSWEGKLFF
TRBJ1-1 | TRBV5-1 | CASSLGSTATTEAFF
TRBJ2-4 | TRBV6-5 | CASSRGDREYF
TRBJ1-2 | TRBV12-5 | CASGQGQTFYGYTF
TRBJ1-2 | TRBV21-1 | CASSKARDTYNYGYTF
TRBJ2-3 | TRBV11-2 | CASSAQSTDTQYF
TRBJ2-2 | TRBV6-5 | CASRLWTATGELFF
TRBJ1-1 | TRBV11-3 | CASSLVGDSTEAFF